This T cell receptor beta chain was sequenced in a study of cytomegalovirus exposure and HLA in healthy donors. Study background: Earlier findings included some 120 million unique TCR beta sequences obtained from about 179 million T cells. Regarding the study as a whole: About 90% or about 30% of the time was how often most TCR beta V segments were productive, according to an earlier analysis. An Asian-associated ancestry cluster reportedly showed fewer N-insertions than the roughly 670-donor mean in a later analysis. A link between a missense DCLRE1C variant and TCR beta V- and J-gene trimming emerged from a later analysis.

Germline values: CDR1 SGHVS, CDR2 FQNEAQ. CDR3 size: 14 residues. Losses at the gene ends were 6 bases for V and 6 bases for J; bases not matched to a gene: 8. PCR employed 60 Vbeta and 13 Jbeta primers. This table comes from immunoSEQ multiplex PCR, and its TCRdb copy is limited to in-frame clones, with some not included. The sample contains 100,000 or so clones, 69% of which appear only once. For this clone: What it binds is not known.

The origin of this receptor is a young man in good health and CMV-seronegative. The V gene is TRBV7-8, the J gene TRBJ2-3; TRBD2 matches 8 bases. The sequencing input was PBMCs. CDR3: CASRLSTGGDTQYF. The CDR3 DNA reads as TGTGCCAGCAGACTCTCGACGGGGGGGGATACGCAGTATTTT.